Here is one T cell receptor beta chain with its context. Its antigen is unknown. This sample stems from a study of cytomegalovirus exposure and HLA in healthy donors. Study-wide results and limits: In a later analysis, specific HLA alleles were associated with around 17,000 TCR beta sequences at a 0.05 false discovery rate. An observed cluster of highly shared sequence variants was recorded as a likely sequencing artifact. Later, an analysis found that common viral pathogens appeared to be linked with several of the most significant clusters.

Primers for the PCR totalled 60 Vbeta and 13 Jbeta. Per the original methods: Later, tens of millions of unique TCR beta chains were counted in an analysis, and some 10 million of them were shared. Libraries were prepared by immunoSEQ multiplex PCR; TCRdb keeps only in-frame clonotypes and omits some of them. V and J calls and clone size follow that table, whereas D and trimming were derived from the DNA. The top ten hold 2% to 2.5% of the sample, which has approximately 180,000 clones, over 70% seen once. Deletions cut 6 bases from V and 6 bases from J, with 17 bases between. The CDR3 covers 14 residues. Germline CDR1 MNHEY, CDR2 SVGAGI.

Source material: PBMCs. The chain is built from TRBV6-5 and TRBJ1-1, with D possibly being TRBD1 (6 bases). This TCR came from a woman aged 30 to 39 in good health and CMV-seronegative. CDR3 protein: CASSQTNRVSEAFF. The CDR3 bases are TGTGCCAGCAGCCAGACTAACAGGGTATCTGAAGCTTTCTTT.